Below, 11 T cell receptor beta chains from the same sample are listed, as sequenced in a study of cytomegalovirus exposure and HLA in healthy donors. Primers included in the PCR were 60 Vbeta and 13 Jbeta primers. Sequencing used immunoSEQ multiplex PCR; TCRdb keeps in-frame clones, though not all of them. The sample yields roughly 100,000 clones, roughly 81% seen once. Sequencing was carried out using PBMCs. Receptors were obtained from a woman aged 18-29 years in good health and CMV-seropositive.

This clone is a singleton in its sample. V and J are TRBV6-5 and TRBJ2-1; possibly TRBD2 for D (5 bases). This CDR3 region has 15 residues. CDR1 and CDR2 from the germline V gene are MNHEY and SVGAGI. V gave up 0 bases and J gave up 5 bases, with 11 bases separating them. Here the CDR3 reads CASSYSASGNNEQFF. The CDR3 nucleotides are TGTGCCAGCAGTTACTCAGCCAGCGGTAACAATGAGCAGTTCTTC.

The rearrangement uses TRBV4-1 and TRBJ1-5; D call uncertain. V was trimmed by 0 bases and J by 5 bases, leaving 20 bases between them. The CDR3 has 18 amino acids. Germline V gives CDR1 MGHRA, CDR2 YSYEKL. CDR3 sequence reads: CASSQDLLLTILDQPQHF. CDR3 nucleotide sequence: TGCGCCAGCAGCCAAGATTTACTCTTGACCATCCTAGATCAGCCCCAGCATTTT.

This clone appeared a few times. CDR3 in DNA: TGTGCCAGCAGCCCGAAGCGACTAGCGGGAGGCACAGATACGCAGTATTTT. Amino acids: CASSPKRLAGGTDTQYF. The rearrangement joins TRBV7-9 to TRBJ2-3, with 12 bases lining up with TRBD2. Germline-derived CDR1 and CDR2 are SEHNR and FQNEAQ (reference sequence). The CDR3 runs 17 residues. V lost 5 bases and J lost 1; bases outside the gene matches: 7. The full variable domain, in which reference TRBV7-9 and TRBJ2-3 provide the parts outside the CDR3, is DTGVSQNPRHKITKRGQNVTFRCDPISEHNRLYWYRQTLGQGPEFLTYFQNEAQLEKSRLLSDRFSAERPKGSFSTLEIQRTEQGDSAMYLCASSPKRLAGGTDTQYFGPGTRLTVL.

The V and J genes are TRBV25-1 and TRBJ1-2; D is ambiguous. V was clipped by 4 bases and J by 5 bases, with 11 bases between them. This CDR3 region has 13 residues. CDR1 is MGHDK, CDR2 SYGVNS, per germline. CDR3 in amino acids: CASSVGGWYGYTF. CDR3 DNA sequence: TGTGCCAGCAGTGTCGGAGGGTGGTATGGCTACACCTTC.

The CDR3, as DNA: TGTGCCAGCATCTTGGGCCTCGGGACAGGATACAATGAGCAGTTCTTC. Protein product: CASILGLGTGYNEQFF. The V gene is TRBV27, the J gene TRBJ2-1; 8 nucleotides line up with TRBD1. Trimming cost V 7 bases and J 4 bases; bases outside gene matches: 12. CDR1 is MNHEY, CDR2 SMNVEV, per germline (reference sequence). The CDR3 loop spans 16 amino acids.

The chain employs TRBV5-6 and TRBJ2-7, with 13 bases that match TRBD2. The CDR3 is 14 residues long. CDR1 and CDR2 from the germline V gene are SGHDT and YYEEEE. Unmatched junction bases numbered 2, after V lost 4 bases and J lost 4 bases. In DNA, the CDR3 is TGTGCCAGCAGCGGACTAGCGGGAGAGTACGAGCAGTACTTC. This codes for CASSGLAGEYEQYF.

CDR3 bases: TGTGCCAGCTTGGGGGGTGGGACTGAAGCTTTCTTT. It specifies CASLGGGTEAFF. V is TRBV2 and J is TRBJ1-1; tentatively, D is TRBD1 (5 bases). The CDR3 is 12 amino acids. V lost 8 bases and J 5 bases, leaving 12 bases between the germline ends. CDR1 is SNHLY and CDR2 is FYNNEI in the germline V gene.

CDR3 amino acids: CASSPQTQGSYGYTF. In DNA form, the CDR3 reads TGTGCCAGCTCACCGCAAACCCAGGGCTCCTATGGCTACACCTTC. The V and J genes are TRBV18 and TRBJ1-2; the D gene is possibly TRBD1 (5 bases). The CDR3 has 15 amino acids. V was clipped by 3 bases and J by 4 bases, with 15 bases between them. CDR1 KGHSH and CDR2 LQKENI come from the germline V gene.

The chain joins TRBV5-1 to TRBJ2-5; TRBD2 agrees at 11 bases. V trimming: 3 bases; J trimming: 2 bases; junction bases outside the gene matches: 9. The CDR3 consists of 17 residues. CDR1 SGHRS and CDR2 YFSETQ come from the germline V gene. CDR3 sequence reads: CASSSQGTSGLQETQYF. The CDR3 nucleotides are TGCGCCAGCAGCTCACAAGGGACTAGCGGCCTACAAGAGACCCAGTACTTC.

The chain recombines TRBV6-1 with TRBJ2-2; 8 bases fit TRBD2. The CDR3 consists of 13 residues. J lost 6 bases, V lost 7 bases, and 4 bases had no gene match. Looked up from germline, CDR1 is MNHNS and CDR2 is SASEGT. CDR3 sequence (DNA): TGTGCCAGCACAGCGGGAGAGGCCGGGGAGCTGTTTTTT. It codes for CASTAGEAGELFF.

The chain carries TRBV4-1 and TRBJ1-1; 9 nucleotides align to TRBD1. J lost 0 bases, V lost 6 bases, and 5 bases had no gene match. Germline V lookup: CDR1 MGHRA, CDR2 YSYEKL. This CDR3 region has 15 residues. CDR3 residues: CASRDDRGLNTEAFF. CDR3 nucleotide sequence: TGCGCCAGCAGGGACGACAGGGGGTTGAACACTGAAGCTTTCTTT.